The 12 T cell receptor beta chains below were found in one sample sequenced in a study of blood T cell repertoires in COVID-19. Libraries were prepared by immunoSEQ multiplex PCR; TCRdb keeps only in-frame clonotypes and omits some of them. The sample consists of more than 70,000 clones, 75% to 95% of them appearing once. The material sequenced was peripheral blood. The receptors shown here come from a woman aged 50 to 60 in a cohort sampled during active COVID-19.

The chain uses TRBV11-2 and TRBJ2-7; 8 bases are shared with TRBD1. Germline V gene data show CDR1 as SGHAT and CDR2 as FQNNGV. Trimming took 3 bases from V and 5 from J; bases not matched to a gene: 12. The CDR3 extends over 16 amino acids. The CDR3 nucleotides read TGTGCCAGCAGCTTGAGAAGGCCAGGGGGCATGAACGAGCAGTACTTC. Its protein product is CASSLRRPGGMNEQYF. The full variable domain, in which reference TRBV11-2 and TRBJ2-7 provide the parts outside the CDR3, is EAGVAQSPRYKIIEKRQSVAFWCNPISGHATLYWYQQILGQGPKLLIQFQNNGVVDDSQLPKDRFSAERLKGVDSTLKIQPAKLEDSAVYLCASSLRRPGGMNEQYFGPGTRLTVT.

The gene calls are TRBV27 and TRBJ2-7; 7 nucleotides line up with TRBD1. J was trimmed by 2 bases and V by 6 bases; bases with no gene match: 7. Germline-derived CDR1 and CDR2 are MNHEY and SMNVEV (reference sequence). This CDR3 is built from 14 residues. The DNA of the CDR3 is TGTGCCAGCAGCCAGTTACAGGGGACCTACGAGCAGTACTTC. It is translated as CASSQLQGTYEQYF.

The chain has TRBV3-1 (or the pseudogene TRBV3-2) and TRBJ2-2, with TRBD1 identical over 10 bases. Germline-derived CDR1 and CDR2 are LGHDT and YNNKEL (reference sequence). CDR3 length equals 16 residues. Unmatched junction bases numbered 4, after V lost 4 bases and J lost 2 bases. Here the CDR3 DNA reads TGTGCCAGCAGCCTTCAGACAGGGGGCAACACCGGGGAGCTGTTTTTT. Translated: CASSLQTGGNTGELFF.

The chain is built from TRBV12-3 or TRBV12-4 and TRBJ2-7; D may be TRBD1 (6 bases). This CDR3 is built from 13 residues. V dropped 3 bases and J dropped 3 bases, with 9 bases sitting between them. The CDR3 loop reads CASSFRGGYEQYF. CDR3 DNA sequence: TGTGCCAGCAGTTTCCGAGGGGGCTACGAGCAGTACTTC.

The chain carries TRBV19 and TRBJ2-7; weak D call: TRBD1 (6 bases). The V gene lost 9 bases and the J gene lost 2 bases, with 20 bases spanning the gap. The germline V gene has CDR1 LNHDA and CDR2 SQIVND (reference sequence). The CDR3 covers 15 residues. The CDR3 DNA reads as TGTGCCAGCTCGACGCACGGGACAAATCCCTACGAGCAGTACTTC. It encodes CASSTHGTNPYEQYF.

The V and J genes are TRBV12-5 and TRBJ1-1; D not certain. Germline V gene sequence: CDR1 LGHNT, CDR2 FRNRAP. The CDR3 totals 14 residues. Trimming removed 3 bases at V and 4 bases at J, with 12 bases between. The CDR3 nucleotides are TGTGCTAGTGGTTTATCAATCCGAGTCACTGAAGCTTTCTTT. It translates to CASGLSIRVTEAFF.

In its sample, this clone was seen once. This chain links TRBV7-6 with TRBJ2-5; the match to TRBD2 covers 9 bases. This CDR3 spans 17 amino acids. The V segment lost 1 base and the J segment 2 bases; nucleotides outside the gene matches: 8. Germline CDR1 and CDR2: SGHVS and FNYEAQ. The CDR3: CASSLGRGGLSQETQYF. CDR3 bases: TGTGCCAGCAGCTTAGGGCGGGGGGGCCTTTCGCAAGAGACCCAGTACTTC. The full variable domain, with the rest looked up from reference TRBV7-6 and TRBJ2-5, is GAGVSQSPRYKVTKRGQDVALRCDPISGHVSLYWYRQALGQGPEFLTYFNYEAQQDKSGLPNDRFSAERPEGSISTLTIQRTEQRDSAMYRCASSLGRGGLSQETQYFGPGTRLLVL.

This rearrangement joins TRBV7-9 to TRBJ2-7; the D gene is possibly TRBD2 (5 bases). The CDR3 totals 15 residues. Trimming removed 1 base at V and 0 bases at J, with 10 bases between. Germline V gene sequence: CDR1 SEHNR, CDR2 FQNEAQ (reference sequence). CDR3 sequence: CASSLEVRASYEQYF. CDR3 sequence (DNA): TGTGCCAGCAGCTTAGAGGTGAGGGCCTCCTACGAGCAGTACTTC.

This chain joins TRBV3-1 (or the pseudogene TRBV3-2) and TRBJ2-7; TRBD2 aligns across 8 bases. The CDR3 covers 15 residues. Trimming took 1 base from V and 1 from J; bases not matched to a gene: 3. CDR1 is LGHDT and CDR2 is YNNKEL in the germline V gene (reference sequence). CDR3 nucleotide sequence: TGTGCCAGCAGCCAAGGCGGGAGGTTGTCCTACGAGCAGTACTTC. Protein product: CASSQGGRLSYEQYF.

The rearrangement joins TRBV30 to TRBJ1-6; D unclear. In germline, CDR1 is GTSNPN, CDR2 SVGIG (reference sequence). V was trimmed by 0 bases and J by 1 base, leaving 10 bases between them. The CDR3 sequence is 16 residues long. The CDR3 protein is CAWSVRVRSYNSPLHF. The DNA for the CDR3 is TGTGCCTGGAGTGTACGCGTCAGGTCCTATAATTCACCCCTCCACTTT. The full variable domain, with the rest looked up from reference TRBV30 and TRBJ1-6, is SQTIHQWPATLVQPVGSPLSLECTVEGTSNPNLYWYRQAAGRGLQLLFYSVGIGQISSEVPQNLSASRPQDRQFILSSKKLLLSDSGFYLCAWSVRVRSYNSPLHFGNGTRLTVT.

The gene calls are TRBV24-1 and TRBJ1-1; no definite D call. Trimming removed 9 bases from V and 8 bases from J, with 12 bases in between. The CDR3 has 11 residues. Germline V gene data show CDR1 as KGHDR and CDR2 as SFDVKD. The CDR3, as DNA: TGTGCCACCGCCAAAACGAGGGAAGCTTTCTTT. Its protein is CATAKTREAFF.

V usage is TRBV6-5 and J usage is TRBJ2-7; the match to TRBD2 covers 8 bases. CDR1 and CDR2 from the germline V gene are MNHEY and SVGAGI. The junction had 10 bases not matched to a gene; V was cut back by 6 bases and J by 3 bases. The CDR3 is made up of 15 amino acids. CDR3 bases: TGTGCCAGCAGAGGGCCAGTAGCGGGATTCTACGAGCAGTACTTC. Translation: CASRGPVAGFYEQYF.